One T cell receptor beta chain is described in this entry. These data originate in a study of chemoradiotherapy in HPV16-positive cancers. Some clones are missing from TCRdb's copy, which holds only in-frame ones; the method was immunoSEQ multiplex PCR. The sample holds 11,000 to 15,000 clones; about nine tenths are singletons and the top ten take about 2.5%. This sequence originates from a human donor with HPV-associated anogenital cancer. The sample was blood, taken from a patient who underwent chemoradiotherapy.

The CDR3, as DNA: TGCGCCAGCAGCGCCCGACAGGGAGGGACTGAAGCTTTCTTT. This codes for CASSARQGGTEAFF. The chain has TRBV5-1 and TRBJ1-1; 7 bases align to TRBD1. The CDR3 has 14 residues. The V gene's germline CDR1 is SGHRS and CDR2 YFSETQ. V trimming: 4 bases; J trimming: 5 bases; junction bases outside the gene matches: 8.